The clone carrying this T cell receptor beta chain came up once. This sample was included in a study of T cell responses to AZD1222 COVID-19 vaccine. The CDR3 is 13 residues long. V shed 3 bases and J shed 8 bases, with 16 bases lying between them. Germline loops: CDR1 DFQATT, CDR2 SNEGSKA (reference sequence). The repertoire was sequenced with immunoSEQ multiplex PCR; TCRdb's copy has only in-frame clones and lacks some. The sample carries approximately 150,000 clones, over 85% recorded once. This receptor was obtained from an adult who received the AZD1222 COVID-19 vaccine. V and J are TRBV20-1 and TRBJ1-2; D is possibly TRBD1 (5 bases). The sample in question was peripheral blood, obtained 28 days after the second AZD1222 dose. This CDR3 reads CSASTVGASGYTF. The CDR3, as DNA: TGCAGTGCTAGTACGGTCGGGGCCTCCGGCTACACCTTC.